The 19 T cell receptor beta chains presented below share a single source sample, sequenced in a study of T cells in Graves' hyperthyroidism and ophthalmopathy. There were TCR beta CDR3 regions amplified from RNA transcripts. Using the HTBI primer set, a first-round RT-PCR was run on the TCR CDR3. TCRdb re-called the multiplex PCR reads with MiXCR, one entry per CDR3 protein. The profile covers about 250,000 distinct CDR3 sequences, with 13% to 15% appearing a single time and roughly 31% taken by the ten largest. Input material: blood. The source of these receptors is a woman aged 50 to 65 with Graves' hyperthyroidism that later progressed to Graves' ophthalmopathy.

This clonotype showed up just a few times. The chain recombines TRBV18 with TRBJ2-1; D perhaps matches TRBD1 (6 bases). Per germline, CDR1 KGHSH and CDR2 LQKENI. V lost 7 bases and J lost 5, with 15 bases in between. The CDR3 is 14 residues long. For the CDR3, the DNA is TGTGCCAGCTGCCCTCCGAACAGGGACAATGAGCAGTTCTTC. Protein sequence: CASCPPNRDNEQFF.

In this sample, this clonotype turned up many times. The CDR3 here is CASSMGQTQETQYF. CDR3 coding DNA: TGCGCCAGCAGCATGGGACAGACTCAAGAGACCCAGTACTTC. The chain uses TRBV5-1 and TRBJ2-5; 7 nucleotides agree with TRBD1. With 4 bases clipped from V and 2 bases from J, the junction kept 5 bases outside the gene matches. CDR3 size: 14 residues. Germline V gives CDR1 SGHRS, CDR2 YFSETQ.

This clonotype was seen ten or more times. The genes are TRBV5-1 and TRBJ2-7; D is unresolved. The CDR3 consists of 12 residues. Germline CDR1 is SGHRS and CDR2 is YFSETQ. V lost 0 bases, J lost 3 bases, and 4 bases lay in between. The CDR3 DNA sequence: TGCGCCAGCAGCTTGGACAACTACGAGCAGTACTTC. Translation: CASSLDNYEQYF.

This clonotype was counted ten times or more. The rearrangement uses TRBV24-1 and TRBJ1-2; D is ambiguous. V was clipped by 6 bases and J by 6 bases, with 10 bases between them. The CDR3 extends over 12 amino acids. Germline V gene data show CDR1 as KGHDR and CDR2 as SFDVKD. The CDR3 DNA reads TGTGCCACCAGTTACGGGGAAGATGGCTACACCTTC. It translates to CATSYGEDGYTF.

In this sample, this clonotype turned up many times. This rearrangement joins TRBV6-5 to TRBJ1-2; D is unresolved. V was shortened by 2 bases and J by 6 bases, with 10 bases between the two germline ends. The CDR3 sequence is 13 residues long. Germline-derived CDR1 and CDR2 are MNHEY and SVGAGI. DNA for the CDR3: TGTGCCAGCAGTTACACGCTAACAAATGGCTACACCTTC. This codes for CASSYTLTNGYTF.

This clonotype was recorded many times. The CDR3 loop reads CASSPLGRGDNEQFF. Here the CDR3 DNA reads TGTGCCAGCAGCCCTCTCGGGAGGGGTGACAATGAGCAGTTCTTC. The chain employs TRBV7-3 and TRBJ2-1; 8 bases align to TRBD2. CDR3 length: 15 amino acids. The germline CDR1 and CDR2 sequences are SGHTA and FQGTGA. With V trimmed by 5 bases and J by 5 bases, 8 bases remained unmatched.

The table lists this clonotype with many counts. This sequence joins TRBV7-9 and TRBJ2-3; possibly TRBD2 for D (7 bases). Trimming stripped 0 bases from V and 3 bases from J, with 16 bases between. Looked up from germline, CDR1 is SEHNR and CDR2 is FQNEAQ (reference sequence). The CDR3 loop spans 17 amino acids. The CDR3 DNA follows: TGTGCCAGCAGCTTAGCTTTATCGCGGGGGACAACAGATACGCAGTATTTT. Protein product: CASSLALSRGTTDTQYF.

This clonotype came up many times. The chain links TRBV9 to TRBJ2-5; D remains unclear. Per germline, CDR1 SGDLS and CDR2 YYNGEE. V lost 0 bases to trimming and J lost 3 bases, with 6 bases between them. The CDR3 has 13 amino acids. The DNA for the CDR3 is TGTGCCAGCAGCGTAGAACTGGAAGAGACCCAGTACTTC. The encoded protein is CASSVELEETQYF.

The chain has TRBV12-3 or TRBV12-4 and TRBJ2-7; possibly TRBD2 for D (6 bases). V was clipped by 5 bases and J by 7 bases, with 18 bases between them. CDR3 length: 14 residues. The CDR3 nucleotides read TGTGCCAGCAGTCCCGGGACTTTCCTCGGAGAGCAGTACTTC. Translation: CASSPGTFLGEQYF.

This clonotype appeared many times. The chain has TRBV10-3 and TRBJ2-7, with D tentatively TRBD1 or TRBD2 (5 bases each). Trimming took off 3 bases at V and 2 bases at J, with 17 bases between the two ends. The CDR3 is 16 amino acids. Germline CDR1 reads ENHRY; CDR2 reads SYGVKD. The CDR3 loop reads CAISDFEGRQTYEQYF. The CDR3 DNA reads as TGTGCCATCAGTGACTTCGAGGGGCGTCAGACCTACGAGCAGTACTTC.

Ten or more counts support this clonotype. This chain links TRBV28 with TRBJ1-5, with 9 bases aligning to TRBD1. The CDR3 runs to 13 residues. Germline CDR1 MDHEN, CDR2 SYDVKM. The ends lost 8 bases at V and 4 bases at J; junction bases unmatched: 3. The DNA for the CDR3 is TGTGCCAGCGACAGGGGGGGAAATCAGCCCCAGCATTTT. Protein: CASDRGGNQPQHF. Together with reference TRBV28 and TRBJ1-5, the CDR3 gives the full variable domain: DVKVTQSSRYLVKRTGEKVFLECVQDMDHENMFWYRQDPGLGLRLIYFSYDVKMKEKGDIPEGYSVSREKKERFSLILESASTNQTSMYLCASDRGGNQPQHFGDGTRLSIL.

This clonotype was seen once. This may arise from a read error, as a much more abundant clone is one base away. The chain uses TRBV7-3 and TRBJ1-1; 10 bases fit TRBD1. There are 15 residues in the CDR3. The ends lost 6 bases at V and 4 bases at J; junction bases unmatched: 8. CDR1 SGHTA and CDR2 FQGTGA come from the germline V gene. CDR3 amino acids: CASSLGQGPPTEAFF. DNA of the CDR3: TGTGCCAGCAGTCTGGGACAGGGGCCACCCACTGAAGCTTTCTTT.

This clonotype turned up a few times. V usage is TRBV4-1 and J usage is TRBJ2-5; 7 nucleotides line up with TRBD1. The CDR3 has 17 amino acids. CDR1 is MGHRA, CDR2 YSYEKL, per germline. The J segment lost 5 bases and the V segment lost 2 bases, leaving 14 bases of the junction unmatched. CDR3 sequence reads: CASSQPAAGRGKETQYF. The CDR3 region has the DNA TGCGCCAGCAGCCAACCCGCCGCCGGCAGGGGGAAGGAGACCCAGTACTTC.

This clonotype has ten or more counts. V usage is TRBV9 and J usage is TRBJ2-1; possible D gene TRBD2, 5 bases. Trimming cost V 3 bases and J 0 bases, with 10 bases left between them. Germline-derived CDR1 and CDR2 are SGDLS and YYNGEE. This CDR3 is built from 15 residues. The CDR3 here is CASSGADLSYNEQFF. The CDR3 DNA sequence: TGTGCCAGCAGCGGAGCGGACCTCTCCTACAATGAGCAGTTCTTC.

In this sample, this clonotype turned up a few times. The chain carries TRBV20-1 and TRBJ2-3; 9 bases agree with TRBD2. With 1 base clipped from V and 5 bases from J, the junction kept 4 bases outside the gene matches. Germline V gives CDR1 DFQATT, CDR2 SNEGSKA (reference sequence). The CDR3 runs 14 residues. The CDR3: CSARAYSGRDTQYF. The DNA of the CDR3 is TGCAGTGCTAGAGCTTATAGCGGGAGAGATACGCAGTATTTT.

This clonotype appeared many times. The V and J genes are TRBV28 and TRBJ2-1, with a weak D call TRBD2 (6 bases). The CDR3 extends over 17 amino acids. The V gene lost 3 bases and the J gene lost 8 bases, with 23 bases spanning the gap. Germline assignment: CDR1 MDHEN and CDR2 SYDVKM. The CDR3 nucleotides are TGTGCCAGCAGTTTTAGAGGGACTTATCGGTTTGGGCATGAGCAGTTCTTC. The encoded protein is CASSFRGTYRFGHEQFF.

This clonotype was observed many times. This rearrangement joins TRBV5-1 to TRBJ2-3, with 8 bases identical to TRBD2. The CDR3 runs 15 residues. The germline V gene has CDR1 SGHRS and CDR2 YFSETQ. V gave up 6 bases and J gave up 1 base; unmatched junction bases: 7. The CDR3: CASTAGGVGTDTQYF. DNA of the CDR3: TGCGCCAGCACCGCGGGGGGTGTAGGCACAGATACGCAGTATTTT.

This clonotype has just a few counts. This chain links TRBV9 with TRBJ2-1, with 7 bases fitting TRBD2. With 4 bases clipped from V and 4 bases from J, the junction kept 8 bases outside the gene matches. CDR3 length: 15 amino acids. The germline CDR1 and CDR2 sequences are SGDLS and YYNGEE. Here the CDR3 reads CASSPRASGYNEQFF. CDR3 coding DNA: TGTGCCAGCAGCCCTCGGGCTAGCGGATACAATGAGCAGTTCTTC.

This clonotype appeared many times. The V call is TRBV20-1, the J call TRBJ1-5; TRBD1 aligns across 8 bases. Germline CDR1 and CDR2: DFQATT and SNEGSKA (reference sequence). V trimming: 8 bases; J trimming: 2 bases; junction bases outside the gene matches: 8. The CDR3 runs 14 residues. The CDR3 coding sequence is TGCAGTTGTAACAGGGGGAACGGCAATCAGCCCCAGCATTTT. Its protein product is CSCNRGNGNQPQHF.